What follows are 20 T cell receptor beta chains derived from one specimen sequenced in a study of beta chain features in type 1 diabetes. Expressed TCRB transcripts were sequenced after all isolated RNA was converted to cDNA. Data came from immunoSEQ multiplex PCR; TCRdb stores just in-frame clones and leaves some out. The sample lists 300,000 to 450,000 clones, 20% occurring once. Input material: naive CD4+ T cells from blood. The receptors originated from a woman under 30 in good health.

This clone has just a few counts. The chain employs TRBV9 and TRBJ2-5, with a weak D call TRBD1 (7 bases). V dropped 3 bases and J dropped 1 base, with 13 bases sitting between them. This CDR3 contains 15 residues. Germline V gene data show CDR1 as SGDLS and CDR2 as YYNGEE. CDR3 in DNA: TGTGCCAGCAGCGGAGGGGGCGGGGTCCAAGAGACCCAGTACTTC. It encodes CASSGGGGVQETQYF.

This clone appeared a few times. Here the CDR3 reads CASSFETGTYEQYF. For the CDR3, the DNA is TGCGCCAGCAGCTTCGAGACAGGGACCTACGAGCAGTACTTC. This rearrangement joins TRBV5-1 to TRBJ2-7; 7 nucleotides align to TRBD1. Germline trimming cut 2 bases from V and 2 bases from J; bases unmatched to any gene: 4. Germline-derived CDR1 and CDR2 are SGHRS and YFSETQ. The CDR3 runs to 14 residues.

This clone was observed a handful of times. The chain carries TRBV9 and TRBJ2-7; no clear D gene. There are 13 residues in the CDR3. Between the trimmed V and J ends, which lost 4 bases and 2 bases, there was a span of 10 bases. Germline V gene data show CDR1 as SGDLS and CDR2 as YYNGEE. The CDR3 nucleotides are TGTGCCAGCAGCCCGGGTCTCACCTACGAGCAGTACTTC. Its translation is CASSPGLTYEQYF.

J is TRBJ2-2 and V is TRBV25-1; 9 bases match TRBD2. The CDR3 contains 18 residues. Germline CDR1 is MGHDK and CDR2 is SYGVNS. V lost 4 bases to trimming and J lost 3 bases; unmatched junction nucleotides: 12. This CDR3 is CASSGRRVAGEHTGELFF. The CDR3 bases are TGTGCCAGCAGTGGACGGAGGGTAGCGGGAGAGCACACCGGGGAGCTGTTTTTT.

This chain links TRBV18 with TRBJ1-2; D gene ambiguous. The germline V gene encodes CDR1 KGHSH and CDR2 LQKENI. The CDR3 is 15 amino acids. Trimming took 4 bases from V and 5 from J, leaving 17 bases between them. The DNA of the CDR3 is TGTGCCAGCTCACTTCTGGCTGAGGATCCTTATGGCTACACCTTC. This encodes CASSLLAEDPYGYTF.

The chain links TRBV10-1 to TRBJ2-1, with 7 nucleotides matching TRBD2. The V gene's germline CDR1 is WNHNN and CDR2 SYGVQD (reference sequence). Losses at the gene ends were 6 bases for V and 8 bases for J; bases not matched to a gene: 16. This CDR3 comprises 16 residues. The CDR3 coding sequence is TGCGCCAGCAGAGCCCTAGGAGCGGGAATCGGGGATGAGCAGTTCTTC. The encoded protein is CASRALGAGIGDEQFF.

This chain connects TRBV30 to TRBJ1-1; D is possibly TRBD1 (6 bases). V was cut by 4 bases and J by 6 bases, with 21 bases left in between. The CDR3 is made up of 15 amino acids. CDR1 GTSNPN and CDR2 SVGIG come from the germline V gene (reference sequence). This chain's CDR3 is CAWNPPDRPQAEAFF. Written as DNA, the CDR3 is TGTGCCTGGAACCCCCCGGACAGACCCCAGGCTGAAGCTTTCTTT. Full variable domain (missing parts from reference TRBV30 and TRBJ1-1): SQTIHQWPATLVQPVGSPLSLECTVEGTSNPNLYWYRQAAGRGLQLLFYSVGIGQISSEVPQNLSASRPQDRQFILSSKKLLLSDSGFYLCAWNPPDRPQAEAFFGQGTRLTVV.

This clone was seen more than once but under ten times. This chain links TRBV25-1 with TRBJ2-2; 8 positions match TRBD2. The CDR3 runs 14 residues. Losses at the gene ends were 6 bases for V and 5 bases for J; bases not matched to a gene: 5. Germline V gene sequence: CDR1 MGHDK, CDR2 SYGVNS. This chain's CDR3 is CASRSGGGTGELFF. The DNA for the CDR3 is TGTGCCAGCAGGAGCGGGGGAGGGACCGGGGAGCTGTTTTTT.

This chain joins TRBV5-1 and TRBJ1-5, with unresolved D. V was trimmed by 1 base and J by 2 bases, leaving 7 bases between them. This CDR3 region has 14 residues. Germline V CDR1 and CDR2: SGHRS, YFSETQ. DNA for the CDR3: TGCGCCAGCAGCTTGCTGGGCGGCAATCAGCCCCAGCATTTT. Translation: CASSLLGGNQPQHF.

This chain links TRBV2 with TRBJ1-1; TRBD1 agrees at 12 bases. The V gene's germline CDR1 is SNHLY and CDR2 FYNNEI. The CDR3 loop spans 16 amino acids. V dropped 1 base and J dropped 6; count of bases not matched to a gene: 6. The CDR3: CASSEVLGDRGPEAFF. DNA for the CDR3: TGTGCCAGCAGTGAAGTCTTGGGGGACAGGGGGCCTGAAGCTTTCTTT.

This chain joins TRBV15 and TRBJ2-2, with 10 bases identical to TRBD1. The CDR3 sequence is 15 residues long. J was trimmed by 6 bases and V by 5 bases; bases with no gene match: 6. The germline V gene has CDR1 LNHNV and CDR2 YYDKDF (reference sequence). The CDR3: CATSRDRGEAGELFF. The CDR3 DNA follows: TGTGCCACCAGCCGGGACAGGGGAGAGGCCGGGGAGCTGTTTTTT.

This clone was seen more than once but under ten times. This chain uses TRBV7-3 with TRBJ2-1; 9 positions match TRBD2. CDR3 length: 17 residues. With V trimmed by 5 bases and J by 3 bases, 11 bases remained unmatched. Germline lookup yields CDR1 SGHTA and CDR2 FQGTGA. The CDR3 loop is CASSLQGAGGLYNEQFF. CDR3 nucleotide sequence: TGTGCCAGCAGCCTGCAGGGAGCGGGGGGTCTCTACAATGAGCAGTTCTTC. Drawing the rest from reference TRBV7-3 and TRBJ2-1, the complete variable domain is GAGVSQTPSNKVTEKGKYVELRCDPISGHTALYWYRQSLGQGPEFLIYFQGTGAADDSGLPNDRFFAVRPEGSVSTLKIQRTERGDSAVYLCASSLQGAGGLYNEQFFGPGTRLTVL.

The DNA of the CDR3 is TGTGCCATCAGTGACTCAGCGGGGGGCACAAGCTCCTACAATGAGCAGTTCTTC. Amino acids: CAISDSAGGTSSYNEQFF. The rearrangement links TRBV10-3 to TRBJ2-1, with TRBD2 matching over 9 bases. Germline assignment: CDR1 ENHRY and CDR2 SYGVKD. CDR3 size: 18 residues. V lost 3 bases to trimming and J lost 0 bases; unmatched junction nucleotides: 9.

This clone was seen a handful of times. The rearrangement links TRBV9 to TRBJ1-4, with D possibly TRBD1 on 5 matching bases. The CDR3 extends over 15 amino acids. CDR1 is SGDLS and CDR2 is YYNGEE in the germline V gene. V gave up 4 bases and J gave up 4 bases, with 14 bases separating them. The CDR3 DNA is TGTGCCAGCAGCATCAGTGGAGGGGTTAATGAAAAACTGTTTTTT. Residues: CASSISGGVNEKLFF.

The chain employs TRBV4-1 and TRBJ2-7, with 11 bases that match TRBD2. Looked up from germline, CDR1 is MGHRA and CDR2 is YSYEKL. This CDR3 is built from 16 residues. V lost 2 bases and J lost 4; bases outside the gene matches: 7. The DNA of the CDR3 is TGCGCCAGCAGCCAACCCCTAGCGGGAGGCAAATACGAGCAGTACTTC. It specifies CASSQPLAGGKYEQYF.

This clone was counted only a few times. The chain recombines TRBV7-9 with TRBJ2-1, with 9 bases that match TRBD2. The CDR3 sequence is 16 residues long. Losses at the gene ends were 5 bases for V and 0 bases for J; bases not matched to a gene: 5. CDR1 SEHNR and CDR2 FQNEAQ come from the germline V gene (reference sequence). In DNA, the CDR3 is TGTGCCAGCAGCCCCCGACTAGCGGACTCCTACAATGAGCAGTTCTTC. This sequence encodes CASSPRLADSYNEQFF. Full variable domain (remainder filled in from reference TRBV7-9 and TRBJ2-1): DTGVSQNPRHKITKRGQNVTFRCDPISEHNRLYWYRQTLGQGPEFLTYFQNEAQLEKSRLLSDRFSAERPKGSFSTLEIQRTEQGDSAMYLCASSPRLADSYNEQFFGPGTRLTVL.

V gene TRBV9 combines with J gene TRBJ2-5; D may be TRBD2 (7 bases). The germline V gene has CDR1 SGDLS and CDR2 YYNGEE. Trimming removed 2 bases from V and 1 base from J, with 9 bases in between. The CDR3 loop spans 14 amino acids. CDR3 sequence: CASSVRGAQETQYF. CDR3 coding DNA: TGTGCCAGCAGCGTCCGGGGGGCCCAAGAGACCCAGTACTTC.

The chain recombines TRBV5-4 with TRBJ2-2; D may be TRBD1 (5 bases). This CDR3 is built from 16 residues. Trimming removed 0 bases at V and 0 bases at J, with 9 bases between. CDR1 is SGHNT and CDR2 is YYREEE in the germline V gene (reference sequence). This CDR3 is CASSLGQTPNTGELFF. The CDR3 DNA sequence: TGTGCCAGCAGCTTGGGACAGACCCCGAACACCGGGGAGCTGTTTTTT.

This chain connects TRBV5-1 to TRBJ2-2; D is unresolved. This CDR3 has 15 residues. Germline V gene sequence: CDR1 SGHRS, CDR2 YFSETQ. V dropped 4 bases and J dropped 3 bases, with 13 bases sitting between them. The CDR3 loop is CASSLPYSDTGELFF. The DNA of the CDR3 is TGCGCCAGCAGCCTGCCATACTCGGACACCGGGGAGCTGTTTTTT.

The V and J genes are TRBV5-1 and TRBJ2-3, with 9 bases aligning to TRBD1. With 7 bases clipped from V and 2 bases from J, the junction kept 5 bases outside the gene matches. Germline-derived CDR1 and CDR2 are SGHRS and YFSETQ. The CDR3 spans 14 residues. CDR3: CASAGQGVTDTQYF. The CDR3 region has the DNA TGCGCCAGCGCGGGACAGGGCGTCACAGATACGCAGTATTTT.